The next 18 T cell receptor beta chains were all read from a single sample in a study of blood T cell repertoires in COVID-19. Only in-frame clones appear in the TCRdb table, and some are missing; sequencing was by immunoSEQ multiplex PCR. The sample lists 200,000 to 250,000 clones; around 90% were seen once. The specimen was peripheral blood. The receptors here all came from a man younger than 45 with COVID-19, enrolled during active disease.

The rearrangement uses TRBV9 and TRBJ1-4; D uncertain. In germline, CDR1 is SGDLS, CDR2 YYNGEE. CDR3 length equals 15 residues. With 4 bases removed from V and 5 bases from J, the gap between germline ends came to 15 bases. CDR3 region: CASSPFGEINEKLFF. CDR3 DNA: TGTGCCAGCAGCCCCTTCGGGGAGATAAATGAAAAACTGTTTTTT.

The chain links TRBV7-2 to TRBJ2-7, with D possibly being TRBD2 (6 bases). Germline loops: CDR1 SGHTA, CDR2 FQGNSA. Trimming stripped 6 bases from V and 3 bases from J, with 18 bases between. The CDR3 covers 15 residues. Here the CDR3 reads CASRPTWDSGYEQYF. CDR3 sequence (DNA): TGTGCCAGCAGACCAACTTGGGACTCGGGCTACGAGCAGTACTTC.

The rearrangement links TRBV3-1 (or the pseudogene TRBV3-2) to TRBJ2-1; D uncertain. Trimming left V 0 bases short and J 6 bases short, with 15 bases between. There are 16 residues in the CDR3. From germline, CDR1 is LGHDT and CDR2 YNNKEL (reference sequence). The CDR3 loop reads CASSQDTGSRLNEQFF. As DNA, the CDR3 is TGTGCCAGCAGCCAAGATACCGGGTCCCGTCTCAATGAGCAGTTCTTC.

The chain carries TRBV6-1 and TRBJ2-6; 9 bases map to TRBD1. Germline assignment: CDR1 MNHNS and CDR2 SASEGT. The length of the CDR3 is 18 residues. With 4 bases clipped from V and 0 bases from J, the junction kept 7 bases outside the gene matches. The CDR3 protein is CASSAVGTGRSGANVLTF. CDR3 DNA sequence: TGTGCCAGCAGTGCGGTCGGGACAGGGCGCTCTGGGGCCAACGTCCTGACTTTC.

V gene TRBV1 combines with J gene TRBJ2-5; TRBD2 is taken as the D call from the table, unchecked against the DNA. TRBV1 is a pseudogene. CDR3 length: 16 residues. CDR3 sequence (DNA): TGCACCAGCAGCCCTGGGACTAGCGTACCTCAAGAGACCCAGTACTTC. Its translation: CTSSPGTSVPQETQYF.

This clone has only one observation. The V call is TRBV6-1, the J call TRBJ1-5; a weak D match, TRBD1 (6 bases). Germline-derived CDR1 and CDR2 are MNHNS and SASEGT. V lost 3 bases and J 3 bases, leaving 12 bases between the germline ends. The CDR3 is 15 amino acids. The CDR3 here is CASSEMGAYNQPQHF. The CDR3 nucleotides read TGTGCCAGCAGTGAGATGGGGGCGTACAATCAGCCCCAGCATTTT.

The chain joins TRBV28 to TRBJ1-1; possibly TRBD1 for D (6 bases). Germline V CDR1 and CDR2: MDHEN, SYDVKM. Trimming removed 4 bases from V and 1 base from J, with 10 bases in between. There are 14 residues in the CDR3. CDR3 sequence (DNA): TGTGCCAGCAGTTCAGGACAGAAGAACACTGAAGCTTTCTTT. This translates into CASSSGQKNTEAFF.

This chain joins TRBV29-1 and TRBJ2-5; 11 positions agree with TRBD2. V lost 6 bases to trimming and J lost 5 bases; unmatched junction nucleotides: 5. Germline values: CDR1 SQVTM, CDR2 ANQGSEA. CDR3 length equals 13 residues. CDR3 DNA: TGCAGCGTAGAGACTAGCGGGGCGGAGACCCAGTACTTC. This translates into CSVETSGAETQYF.

V and J are TRBV6-6 and TRBJ1-2; D is unresolved. The germline gives CDR1 MNHNY, CDR2 SVGAGI (reference sequence). Between the trimmed V and J ends, which lost 0 bases and 6 bases, there was a span of 14 bases. The CDR3 consists of 15 residues. CDR3: CASSYSNIAGNGYTF. The CDR3 DNA is TGTGCCAGCAGTTACTCGAACATTGCGGGAAATGGCTACACCTTC.

For the CDR3, the DNA is TGCAGCGCCCTCCTCTCTGGGGCCAACGTCCTGACTTTC. Translating it yields CSALLSGANVLTF. The chain couples TRBV29-1 to TRBJ2-6; D is undetermined. In germline, CDR1 is SQVTM, CDR2 ANQGSEA. The CDR3 is 13 amino acids. V dropped 7 bases and J dropped 0 bases, with 7 bases sitting between them. The full variable domain, completed using reference TRBV29-1 and TRBJ2-6, is SAVISQKPSRDICQRGTSLTIQCQVDSQVTMMFWYRQQPGQSLTLIATANQGSEATYESGFVIDKFPISRPNLTFSTLTVSNMSPEDSSIYLCSALLSGANVLTFGAGSRLTVL.

The chain links TRBV6-5 to TRBJ1-5, with 7 nucleotides matching TRBD1. V lost 5 bases and J lost 3; bases outside the gene matches: 7. Germline loops: CDR1 MNHEY, CDR2 SVGAGI. CDR3 length: 15 residues. CDR3 nucleotide sequence: TGTGCCAGCAGTAAGGACAGGCTCGACAATCAGCCCCAGCATTTT. Translating gives CASSKDRLDNQPQHF.

This clone was detected only once. The chain employs TRBV27 and TRBJ2-4; maybe TRBD1 (5 bases). Germline CDR1 reads MNHEY; CDR2 reads SMNVEV (reference sequence). Trimming shortened V by 5 bases and J by 9 bases, and 17 bases separated the two germline ends. This CDR3 spans 14 amino acids. CDR3 in DNA: TGTGCCAGCAGTCCGCAAAGGGGATTGGGCATTCAGTACTTC. Its translation: CASSPQRGLGIQYF.

As regards this clone: Its ends do not fully match the called genes, so a read error is possible. The rearrangement uses TRBV11-3 and TRBJ2-7; a weak D match, TRBD2 (5 bases). Germline V gene sequence: CDR1 SGHNT, CDR2 YENEEA. CDR3 length equals 12 residues. This chain's CDR3 is CASGSAKPQKIF. The CDR3, as DNA: TGTGCCAGCGGGAGTGCCAAACCCCAAAAGATCTTC.

This rearrangement joins TRBV5-4 to TRBJ1-1; TRBD1 matches at 8 bases. Trimming at V came to 4 bases and at J to 6 bases, leaving 8 bases not matched to a gene. Germline CDR1 and CDR2: SGHNT and YYREEE (reference sequence). The CDR3 has 14 amino acids. The CDR3 region is CASSPAGGFAEAFF. The CDR3 nucleotides are TGTGCCAGCAGCCCCGCAGGGGGCTTCGCTGAAGCTTTCTTT.

The genes are TRBV12-5 and TRBJ1-5, with no clear D. Per the germline V gene, CDR1 is LGHNT and CDR2 is FRNRAP. Trimming pared 2 bases from V and 9 bases from J, leaving 8 bases between. The CDR3 consists of 12 residues. The DNA of the CDR3 is TGTGCTAGTGGTTTGCTAGTTGGGCCCCAGCATTTT. As protein: CASGLLVGPQHF. The whole variable domain, filled in from reference TRBV12-5 and TRBJ1-5, reads DARVTQTPRHKVTEMGQEVTMRCQPILGHNTVFWYRQTMMQGLELLAYFRNRAPLDDSGMPKDRFSAEMPDATLATLKIQPSEPRDSAVYFCASGLLVGPQHFGDGTRLSIL.

The chain has TRBV19 and TRBJ1-1; TRBD1 might be the D (6 bases). Germline CDR1 is LNHDA and CDR2 is SQIVND (reference sequence). CDR3 size: 14 residues. The V end lost 5 bases, the J end lost 3 bases, and 13 bases lay between the germline ends. In nucleotides, the CDR3 is TGTGCCAGTAGTGGACCCCCAGGGGACACTGAAGCTTTCTTT. It yields the protein CASSGPPGDTEAFF. Variable domain in full (rest from reference TRBV19 and TRBJ1-1): DGGITQSPKYLFRKEGQNVTLSCEQNLNHDAMYWYRQDPGQGLRLIYYSQIVNDFQKGDIAEGYSVSREKKESFPLTVTSAQKNPTAFYLCASSGPPGDTEAFFGQGTRLTVV.

V gene TRBV7-2 combines with J gene TRBJ2-7, with 7 bases aligning to TRBD2. Unmatched junction bases numbered 2, after V lost 2 bases and J lost 7 bases. Germline V gene lookup returns CDR1 SGHTA and CDR2 FQGNSA. This CDR3 has 12 amino acids. DNA for the CDR3: TGTGCCAGCAGCTTAATAGCGGGTGAGCAGTACTTC. Encoded protein: CASSLIAGEQYF.

The chain joins TRBV7-9 to TRBJ1-4; D is uncertain. This CDR3 region has 14 residues. The V gene lost 5 bases and the J gene lost 5 bases, with 12 bases spanning the gap. The germline gives CDR1 SEHNR, CDR2 FQNEAQ (reference sequence). The CDR3 reads CASSPPGTNEKLFF. CDR3 coding DNA: TGTGCCAGCAGCCCCCCGGGAACCAATGAAAAACTGTTTTTT.